These 4 T cell receptor beta chains came from one sample sequenced in a study of control samples from healthy donors and cancer patients. TCRdb's table, derived via immunoSEQ multiplex PCR, lists solely in-frame clones and lacks some. The data contain some 57,000 clones, 95% of them singletons. Material for sequencing was blood. The receptors were sampled from a young man in good health.

The rearrangement uses TRBV19 and TRBJ2-1; D may be TRBD2 (5 bases). In germline, CDR1 is LNHDA, CDR2 SQIVND (reference sequence). V lost 3 bases and J 6 bases, leaving 12 bases between the germline ends. This CDR3 is 14 amino acids long. This CDR3 is CASSIFLASNEQFF. The CDR3 bases are TGTGCCAGTAGTATTTTTCTAGCCTCCAATGAGCAGTTCTTC.

In this sample, this clone turned up once. V is TRBV6-2 or TRBV6-3 and J is TRBJ2-6; D possibly corresponds to TRBD1 (6 bases). The germline V gene encodes CDR1 MNHEY and CDR2 SVGEGT. The CDR3 loop spans 15 amino acids. The germline V and J ends were trimmed by 4 bases and 4 bases, with 11 bases remaining between them. This chain's CDR3 is CASSSGVSGANVLTF. The CDR3 nucleotides read TGTGCCAGCAGTTCAGGGGTTTCGGGGGCCAACGTCCTGACTTTC.

The chain joins TRBV12-3 or TRBV12-4 to TRBJ2-5; maybe TRBD1 (6 bases). This CDR3 comprises 13 residues. Trimming took 6 bases from V and 4 from J, leaving 12 bases between them. The CDR3 region has the DNA TGTGCCAGCAGCCCACAGGGCTCAGAGACCCAGTACTTC. This translates into CASSPQGSETQYF.

The rearrangement joins TRBV5-1 to TRBJ2-1; 12 nucleotides align to TRBD2. The CDR3 sequence is 14 residues long. Trimming at V came to 4 bases and at J to 9 bases, leaving 5 bases not matched to a gene. Looked up from germline, CDR1 is SGHRS and CDR2 is YFSETQ. The CDR3 reads CASSVSSGRAEQFF. The CDR3 DNA is TGCGCCAGCAGCGTGTCTAGCGGGAGGGCTGAGCAGTTCTTC.